The 20 T cell receptor beta chains listed next were all sequenced from one sample in a study of blood T cell repertoires in COVID-19 (dated by TCRdb to 2020 to 2021). The method was the immunoSEQ multiplex PCR assay. TCRdb carries this immuneACCESS record with in-frame sequences only. Its versions omit some clonotypes, under half of them owing to an unresolved V gene in the studies checked, with the rest unexplained. In this sample the table shows 210,000 or so clones, over 75% of which occur a single time. The top ten hold around 2.8% of the sample. The source material was peripheral blood. These receptors were taken from a woman older than 75 with active or convalescent COVID-19.

This chain joins TRBV4-1 and TRBJ1-4; tentative D call: TRBD1 (6 bases). This CDR3 region has 18 residues. The V gene lost 0 bases and the J gene lost 3 bases, with 17 bases spanning the gap. Germline CDR1 is MGHRA and CDR2 is YSYEKL. CDR3 protein: CASSQDGRQAGANEKLFF. The CDR3 DNA follows: TGCGCCAGCAGCCAAGATGGTCGACAGGCCGGGGCTAATGAAAAACTGTTTTTT.

V gene TRBV5-1 combines with J gene TRBJ1-3; unclear D gene. The ends were cut back, 0 bases at V and 0 bases at J, with 7 bases in the middle. Germline CDR1 is SGHRS and CDR2 is YFSETQ. This CDR3 has 15 residues. The CDR3, as DNA: TGCGCCAGCAGCTTGGGGCAGATCTCTGGAAACACCATATATTTT. This gives the protein CASSLGQISGNTIYF.

V and J are TRBV6-2 or TRBV6-3 and TRBJ2-1; a possible D gene is TRBD2 (7 bases). Germline CDR1 is MNHEY and CDR2 is SVGEGT. The CDR3 covers 19 residues. Trimming pared 0 bases from V and 0 bases from J, leaving 18 bases between. Here the CDR3 reads CASSYSPLGRGSSYNEQFF. In nucleotides, the CDR3 is TGTGCCAGCAGTTACTCCCCCCTAGGGAGGGGGAGCTCCTACAATGAGCAGTTCTTC.

This clone was detected only a few times. The chain joins TRBV4-3 to TRBJ2-7; TRBD2 matches at 9 bases. V lost 1 base, J lost 12 bases, and 7 bases stayed unmatched. Germline assignment: CDR1 LGHNA and CDR2 YSLEER. The CDR3 is made up of 13 amino acids. CDR3: CASSQGERGARYF. CDR3 coding DNA: TGCGCCAGCAGCCAAGGGGAGCGGGGGGCACGGTACTTC.

This clone was observed once. The V and J genes are TRBV6-2 or TRBV6-3 and TRBJ2-5; 12 bases line up with TRBD2. This CDR3 is built from 15 residues. Losses at the gene ends were 0 bases for V and 6 bases for J; bases not matched to a gene: 2. CDR1 is MNHEY and CDR2 is SVGEGT in the germline V gene. The CDR3 region is CASSYSTSGGQTQYF. The CDR3 nucleotides are TGTGCCAGCAGTTACTCGACTAGCGGGGGACAGACCCAGTACTTC.

This chain connects TRBV5-6 to TRBJ1-2, with 8 bases identical to TRBD1. CDR1 is SGHDT, CDR2 YYEEEE, per germline. The V gene end was trimmed by 1 base and the J gene end by 7 bases; junction bases not matched to a gene: 3. The CDR3 has 13 residues. CDR3 protein: CASSLRQGSGYTF. CDR3 nucleotide sequence: TGTGCCAGCAGCTTGAGACAGGGGAGTGGCTACACCTTC.

The chain uses TRBV7-9 and TRBJ2-3, with 8 bases identical to TRBD1. The CDR3 loop spans 15 amino acids. V was clipped by 3 bases and J by 3 bases; unmatched bases: 5. Germline CDR1 and CDR2: SEHNR and FQNEAQ (reference sequence). CDR3 nucleotides: TGTGCCAGCAGCTTCTCGGGACAGGAAACAGATACGCAGTATTTT. Translation: CASSFSGQETDTQYF.

V usage is TRBV4-1 and J usage is TRBJ1-5; D perhaps matches TRBD1 (6 bases). The CDR3 consists of 16 residues. Looked up from germline, CDR1 is MGHRA and CDR2 is YSYEKL. Trimming took off 1 base at V and 1 base at J, with 11 bases between the two ends. The chain's CDR3 is CASSQAGTTSNQPQHF. The CDR3 nucleotides are TGCGCCAGCAGCCAAGCCGGGACAACAAGCAATCAGCCCCAGCATTTT.

V gene TRBV9 combines with J gene TRBJ2-2, with 7 nucleotides matching TRBD2. The J segment lost 2 bases and the V segment lost 0 bases, leaving 10 bases of the junction unmatched. The CDR3 has 18 amino acids. Per germline, CDR1 SGDLS and CDR2 YYNGEE. This CDR3 reads CASSVVRAGLLNTGELFF. The CDR3 coding sequence is TGTGCCAGCAGCGTAGTTCGAGCGGGACTCCTAAACACCGGGGAGCTGTTTTTT.

J is TRBJ2-3 and V is TRBV4-3; D remains ambiguous. Between the trimmed V and J ends, which lost 4 bases and 0 bases, there was a span of 14 bases. Germline V gene sequence: CDR1 LGHNA, CDR2 YSLEER. CDR3 length equals 16 residues. The CDR3 nucleotides read TGCGCCAGCAGCCCGCATTCGGGTATTAGCACAGATACGCAGTATTTT. This encodes CASSPHSGISTDTQYF.

The chain uses TRBV5-1 and TRBJ2-3; TRBD1 matches 9 bases. The CDR3 contains 16 residues. V lost 4 bases to trimming and J lost 4 bases; unmatched junction nucleotides: 10. Germline V lookup: CDR1 SGHRS, CDR2 YFSETQ. For the CDR3, the DNA is TGCGCCAGCAGCGCGACGGACAGGGGTGGGGCAGATACGCAGTATTTT. This codes for CASSATDRGGADTQYF.

V and J are TRBV7-9 and TRBJ2-5; possible D gene TRBD1, 6 bases. Germline V gene data show CDR1 as SEHNR and CDR2 as FQNEAQ (reference sequence). V lost 2 bases to trimming and J lost 5 bases, with 12 bases between them. The CDR3 is 14 residues long. The CDR3 nucleotides read TGTGCCAGCAGCTTATCCAGGGGTTCGGAGACCCAGTACTTC. Translated, it gives CASSLSRGSETQYF.

The chain recombines TRBV10-3 with TRBJ2-7; the D is unclear. CDR1 ENHRY and CDR2 SYGVKD come from the germline V gene. Trimming cost V 6 bases and J 0 bases, with 12 bases left between them. This CDR3 comprises 14 residues. This CDR3 is CAISTDLSSYEQYF. The CDR3 region has the DNA TGTGCCATCAGCACAGATTTAAGCTCCTACGAGCAGTACTTC.

This chain connects TRBV20-1 to TRBJ1-2, with 9 bases matching TRBD1. The ends lost 3 bases at V and 8 bases at J; junction bases unmatched: 16. CDR3 size: 16 residues. Germline CDR1 is DFQATT and CDR2 is SNEGSKA (reference sequence). The chain's CDR3 is CSASDLGGTGGGGYTF. The DNA for the CDR3 is TGCAGTGCTAGTGATTTGGGAGGAACAGGGGGCGGAGGCTACACCTTC.

In this sample, this clone turned up once. The chain joins TRBV9 to TRBJ2-7; the match to TRBD1 covers 7 bases. Trimming cost V 0 bases and J 0 bases; bases outside gene matches: 3. The germline V gene encodes CDR1 SGDLS and CDR2 YYNGEE. This CDR3 is 15 amino acids long. The DNA for the CDR3 is TGTGCCAGCAGCGTAGGGACAGGCTACTCCTACGAGCAGTACTTC. This codes for CASSVGTGYSYEQYF.

The rearrangement links TRBV24-1 to TRBJ2-5, with TRBD1 identical over 9 bases. The CDR3 has 14 amino acids. V shed 7 bases, J shed 5 bases, and the junction held 7 bases outside the gene matches. CDR1 KGHDR and CDR2 SFDVKD come from the germline V gene. The CDR3 spells CATSPNRGRETQYF. In DNA form, the CDR3 reads TGTGCCACCAGCCCGAACAGGGGGCGGGAGACCCAGTACTTC.

This clone was detected only once. This chain connects TRBV7-9 to TRBJ1-2, with 12 nucleotides matching TRBD1. Germline V lookup: CDR1 SEHNR, CDR2 FQNEAQ (reference sequence). The CDR3 sequence is 15 residues long. V was clipped by 5 bases and J by 4 bases; unmatched bases: 5. As DNA, the CDR3 is TGTGCCAGCAGCGCAGGGACAGGGGGCATCTATGGCTACACCTTC. The encoded protein is CASSAGTGGIYGYTF.

The chain uses TRBV4-2 and TRBJ2-7; TRBD2 might be the D (6 bases). The V end was cut by 0 bases, the J end by 3 bases, with 15 bases between. The CDR3 loop spans 16 amino acids. The V gene's germline CDR1 is LGHNA and CDR2 YNFKEQ. Here the CDR3 DNA reads TGTGCCAGCAGCCAAGACTCGCGGCGGGACCTCTACGAGCAGTACTTC. Translated: CASSQDSRRDLYEQYF.

The chain joins TRBV3-1 (or the pseudogene TRBV3-2) to TRBJ2-7; D gene unclear. The CDR3 has 15 residues. CDR1 and CDR2 (germline): LGHDT, YNNKEL (reference sequence). Trimming stripped 0 bases from V and 2 bases from J, with 11 bases between. CDR3 bases: TGTGCCAGCAGCCAAGATGCACGGCGGACCTACGAGCAGTACTTC. Protein product: CASSQDARRTYEQYF.

This clone was seen once. The chain carries TRBV4-2 and TRBJ1-3; D remains ambiguous. Germline CDR1 reads LGHNA; CDR2 reads YNFKEQ. The length of the CDR3 is 13 residues. Trimming shortened V by 1 base and J by 3 bases, and 4 bases separated the two germline ends. The chain's CDR3 is CASSQALGNTIYF. As DNA, the CDR3 is TGTGCCAGCAGCCAAGCACTTGGAAACACCATATATTTT.